This entry describes one T cell receptor (beta chain). These data come from a study of blood T cell repertoires in COVID-19. The authors' processing: For nucleated cells, counts were estimated from reference gene primer amplification. Sequencing was performed with immunoSEQ multiplex PCR; in TCRdb, only in-frame clones are kept and a portion is missing. From that table come the V and J calls and clone size; the DNA was used to work out D and trimming. The sample carries a few hundred thousand clones, around 80% recorded once. CDR1 is WSHSY, CDR2 SAAADI, per germline. The CDR3 consists of 12 residues. The germline V and J ends were trimmed by 3 bases and 11 bases, with 13 bases remaining between them.

Sequenced material: peripheral blood. The rearrangement joins TRBV10-2 to TRBJ1-1; D is possibly TRBD1 (6 bases). The sequence derives from a man in his fifties with active or convalescent COVID-19. The CDR3 is CASSDRGARAFF. As DNA, the CDR3 is TGCGCCAGCAGTGACCGGGGGGCGCGGGCTTTCTTT.